This TCR beta chain came from a study of blood T cells in healthy people across ages. Between the trimmed V and J ends, which lost 8 bases and 3 bases, there was a span of 11 bases. Germline CDR1 reads MNHNY; CDR2 reads SVGAGI (reference sequence). The CDR3 has 12 residues. General study results and limits: Naive CD4+ cell counts and diversity both ran higher in long-lived than in aged donors. Roughly linearly, TCR beta diversity per million T cells fell as age increased.

A second PCR of 7 to 11 cycles used a sample-barcoded 5' primer and a J-beta primer mix. TCRdb fed the 5' RACE reads into MiXCR, producing one record per CDR3 protein. The table records under 1,000,000 distinct CDR3 sequences, under 40% of them present only once. Concerning this clonotype: No antigen is known for it.

Extraction of total RNA produced a minimum of 5 micrograms from each sample. Source material: blood. This sequence joins TRBV6-6 and TRBJ2-7; no clear D gene. The receptor was derived from a man in his late teens or twenties in good health. CDR3 amino acids: CASGVMVYEQYF. For the CDR3, the DNA is TGTGCCAGCGGTGTTATGGTCTACGAGCAGTACTTC.